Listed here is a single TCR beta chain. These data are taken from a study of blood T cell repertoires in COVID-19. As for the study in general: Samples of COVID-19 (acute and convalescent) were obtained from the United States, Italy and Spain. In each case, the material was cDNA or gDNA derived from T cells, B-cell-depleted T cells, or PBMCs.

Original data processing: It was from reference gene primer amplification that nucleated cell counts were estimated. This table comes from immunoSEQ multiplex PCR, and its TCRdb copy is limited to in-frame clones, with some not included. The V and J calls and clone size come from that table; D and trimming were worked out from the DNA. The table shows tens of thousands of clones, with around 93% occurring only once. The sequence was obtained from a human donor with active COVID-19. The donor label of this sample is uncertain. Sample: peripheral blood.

The CDR3 nucleotides are TGTGCCAGCAGCCAAGGGACAGGGCCGGGCGAGCAGTACTTC. Translated, it gives CASSQGTGPGEQYF. The V gene is TRBV5-6, the J gene TRBJ2-7; 9 bases are a match to TRBD1. The CDR3 length is 14 residues. CDR1 and CDR2 (germline): SGHDT, YYEEEE. With V trimmed by 4 bases and J by 6 bases, 8 bases remained unmatched.